This TCR beta chain was observed in a study of CD8+ T cells in alopecia areata. After isolation, RNA underwent reverse transcription to generate cDNA as the sequencing template. Clones were sequenced by immunoSEQ multiplex PCR, and TCRdb holds only the in-frame ones, with some missing. This sample has more than 90,000 clones, with 50% to 75% found just once. The length of the CDR3 is 13 residues. The germline V and J ends were trimmed by 0 bases and 10 bases, with 13 bases remaining between them. From germline, CDR1 is GTSNPN and CDR2 SVGIG (reference sequence). The treatment is: oral pan-JAK inhibitor, 5-10 mg twice daily.

Specimen: CD8+ T cells sorted from blood, collected at week 4, from a patient treated with tofacitinib. The clonotype was recovered from a human donor with alopecia areata. The J gene is TRBJ2-1, the V gene TRBV30; D remains ambiguous. CDR3 residues: CAWSVSVRAEQFF. In DNA, the CDR3 is TGTGCCTGGAGTGTGAGCGTTCGGGCCGAGCAGTTCTTC.